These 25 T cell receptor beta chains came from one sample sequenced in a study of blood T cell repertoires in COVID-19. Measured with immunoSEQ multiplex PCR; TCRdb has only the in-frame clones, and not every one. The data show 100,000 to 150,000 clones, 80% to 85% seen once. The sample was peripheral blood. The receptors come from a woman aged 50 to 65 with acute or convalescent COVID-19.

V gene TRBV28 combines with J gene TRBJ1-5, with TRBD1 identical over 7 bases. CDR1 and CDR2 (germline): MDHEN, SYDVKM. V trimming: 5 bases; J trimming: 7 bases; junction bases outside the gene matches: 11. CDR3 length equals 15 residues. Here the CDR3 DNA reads TGTGCCAGCAGTCCCGTGGACAGGTCGATCCAGCCCCAGCATTTT. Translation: CASSPVDRSIQPQHF.

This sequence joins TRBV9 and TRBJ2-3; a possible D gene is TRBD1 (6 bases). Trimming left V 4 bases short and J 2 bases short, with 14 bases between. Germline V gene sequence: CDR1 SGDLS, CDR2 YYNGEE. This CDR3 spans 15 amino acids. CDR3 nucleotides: TGTGCCAGCAGCTCAGGACAGAGTCTCACAGATACGCAGTATTTT. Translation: CASSSGQSLTDTQYF.

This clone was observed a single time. The DNA of the CDR3 is TGTGCCAGCAGGGGTGTTGAGGCGGGGAATGAGCAGTTCTTC. Its protein is CASRGVEAGNEQFF. V usage is TRBV28 and J usage is TRBJ2-1; TRBD2 is a possible D gene (6 bases). The ends were cut back, 6 bases at V and 7 bases at J, with 16 bases in the middle. Germline V gives CDR1 MDHEN, CDR2 SYDVKM. The CDR3 runs to 14 residues.

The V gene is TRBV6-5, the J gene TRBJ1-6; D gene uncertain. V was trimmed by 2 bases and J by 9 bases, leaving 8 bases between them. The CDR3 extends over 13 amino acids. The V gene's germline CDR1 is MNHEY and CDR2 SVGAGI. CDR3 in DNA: TGTGCCAGCAGTTACGCGAGAGGTTCACCCCTCCACTTT. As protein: CASSYARGSPLHF.

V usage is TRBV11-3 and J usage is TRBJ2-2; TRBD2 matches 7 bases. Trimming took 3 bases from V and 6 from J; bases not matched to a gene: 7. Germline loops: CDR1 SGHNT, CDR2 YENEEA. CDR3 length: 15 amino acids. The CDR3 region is CASSLGGSTPGELFF. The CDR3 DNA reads TGTGCCAGCAGCTTGGGCGGGAGTACCCCCGGGGAGCTGTTTTTT. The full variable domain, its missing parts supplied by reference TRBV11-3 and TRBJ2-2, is EAGVVQSPRYKIIEKKQPVAFWCNPISGHNTLYWYLQNLGQGPELLIRYENEEAVDDSQLPKDRFSAERLKGVDSTLKIQPAELGDSAVYLCASSLGGSTPGELFFGEGSRLTVL.

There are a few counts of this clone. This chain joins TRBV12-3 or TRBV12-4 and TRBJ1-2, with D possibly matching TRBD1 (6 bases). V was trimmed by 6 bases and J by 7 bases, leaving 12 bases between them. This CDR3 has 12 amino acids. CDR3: CASRTGLGGYTF. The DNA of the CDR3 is TGTGCCAGCAGGACAGGCTTGGGTGGCTACACCTTC.

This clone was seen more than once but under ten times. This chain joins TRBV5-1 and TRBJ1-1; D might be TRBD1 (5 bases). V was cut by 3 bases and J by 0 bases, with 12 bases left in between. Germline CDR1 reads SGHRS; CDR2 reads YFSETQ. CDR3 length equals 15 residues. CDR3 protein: CASSWGGAVNTEAFF. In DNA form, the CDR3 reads TGCGCCAGCAGCTGGGGAGGGGCCGTGAACACTGAAGCTTTCTTT.

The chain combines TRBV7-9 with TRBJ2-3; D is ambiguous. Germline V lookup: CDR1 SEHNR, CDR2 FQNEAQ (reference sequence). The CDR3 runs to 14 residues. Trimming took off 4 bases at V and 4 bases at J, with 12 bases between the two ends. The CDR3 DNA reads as TGTGCCAGCAGCTCCACCCTCACAGCAGATACGCAGTATTTT. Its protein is CASSSTLTADTQYF.

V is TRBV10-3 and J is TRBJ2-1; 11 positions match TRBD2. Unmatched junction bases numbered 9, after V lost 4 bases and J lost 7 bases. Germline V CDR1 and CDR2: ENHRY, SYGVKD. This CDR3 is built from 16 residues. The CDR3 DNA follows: TGTGCCATCAGTGCTACCGGGACTAGCGGCTTAAATGAGCAGTTCTTC. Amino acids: CAISATGTSGLNEQFF.

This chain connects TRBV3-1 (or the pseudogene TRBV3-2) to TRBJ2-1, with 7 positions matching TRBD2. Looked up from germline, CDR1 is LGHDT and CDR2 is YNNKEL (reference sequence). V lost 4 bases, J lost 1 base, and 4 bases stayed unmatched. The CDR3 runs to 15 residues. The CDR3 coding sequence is TGTGCCAGCAGCCCCGTGCGGGAGTCCTACAATGAGCAGTTCTTC. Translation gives CASSPVRESYNEQFF.

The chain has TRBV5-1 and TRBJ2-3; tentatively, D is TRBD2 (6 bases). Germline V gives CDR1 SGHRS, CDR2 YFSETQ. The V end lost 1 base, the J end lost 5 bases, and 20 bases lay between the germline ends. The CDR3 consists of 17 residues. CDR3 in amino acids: CASSLWGTGDWRDTQYF. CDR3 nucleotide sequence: TGCGCCAGCAGCTTGTGGGGGACCGGGGACTGGAGAGATACGCAGTATTTT. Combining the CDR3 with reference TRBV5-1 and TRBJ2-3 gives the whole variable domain KAGVTQTPRYLIKTRGQQVTLSCSPISGHRSVSWYQQTPGQGLQFLFEYFSETQRNKGNFPGRFSGRQFSNSRSEMNVSTLELGDSALYLCASSLWGTGDWRDTQYFGPGTRLTVL.

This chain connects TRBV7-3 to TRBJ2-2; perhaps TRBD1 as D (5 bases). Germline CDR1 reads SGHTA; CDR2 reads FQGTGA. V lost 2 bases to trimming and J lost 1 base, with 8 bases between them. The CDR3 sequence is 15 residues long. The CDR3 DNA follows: TGTGCCAGCAGCTTAGGGGCCGAGAACACCGGGGAGCTGTTTTTT. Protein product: CASSLGAENTGELFF.

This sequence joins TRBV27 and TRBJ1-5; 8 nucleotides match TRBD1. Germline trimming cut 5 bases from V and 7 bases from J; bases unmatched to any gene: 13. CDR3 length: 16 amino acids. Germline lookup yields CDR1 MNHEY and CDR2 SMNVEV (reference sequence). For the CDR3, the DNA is TGTGCCAGCAGTCCGTCCCCGACAGGGGATGGACAGCCCCAGCATTTT. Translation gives CASSPSPTGDGQPQHF.

The CDR3 DNA reads as TGTGCCAGCACTTCAACACCTAGACCCCCAGTCGCGGCTTTCTTT. This gives the protein CASTSTPRPPVAAFF. The rearrangement links TRBV2 to TRBJ1-1; D ambiguous. Trimming removed 7 bases from V and 11 bases from J, with 26 bases in between. The CDR3 totals 15 residues. CDR1 is SNHLY, CDR2 FYNNEI, per germline.

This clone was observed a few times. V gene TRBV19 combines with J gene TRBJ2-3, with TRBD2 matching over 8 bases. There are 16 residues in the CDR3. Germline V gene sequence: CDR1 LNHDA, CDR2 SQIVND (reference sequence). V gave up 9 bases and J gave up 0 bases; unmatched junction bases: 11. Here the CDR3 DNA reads TGTGCCAGCCAGATAACGGGGGGGGCTAGCACAGATACGCAGTATTTT. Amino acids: CASQITGGASTDTQYF. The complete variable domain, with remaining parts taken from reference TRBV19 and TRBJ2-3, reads DGGITQSPKYLFRKEGQNVTLSCEQNLNHDAMYWYRQDPGQGLRLIYYSQIVNDFQKGDIAEGYSVSREKKESFPLTVTSAQKNPTAFYLCASQITGGASTDTQYFGPGTRLTVL.

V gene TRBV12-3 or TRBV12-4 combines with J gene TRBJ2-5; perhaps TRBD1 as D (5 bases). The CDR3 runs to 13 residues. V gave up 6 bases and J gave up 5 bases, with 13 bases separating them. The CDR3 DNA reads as TGTGCCAGCAGATTCATAGGGGCGGAGACCCAGTACTTC. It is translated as CASRFIGAETQYF.

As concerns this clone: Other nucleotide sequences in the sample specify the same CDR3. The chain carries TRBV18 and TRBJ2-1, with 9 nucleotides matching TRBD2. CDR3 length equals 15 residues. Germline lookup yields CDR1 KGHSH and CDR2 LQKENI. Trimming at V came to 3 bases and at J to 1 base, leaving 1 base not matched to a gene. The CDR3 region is CASSPGLASYNEQFF. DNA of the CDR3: TGTGCCAGCTCACCTGGACTAGCGTCCTACAATGAGCAGTTCTTC.

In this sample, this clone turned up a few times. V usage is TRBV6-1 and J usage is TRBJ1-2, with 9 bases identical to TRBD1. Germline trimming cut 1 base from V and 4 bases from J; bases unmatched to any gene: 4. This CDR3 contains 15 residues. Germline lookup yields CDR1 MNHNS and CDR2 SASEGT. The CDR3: CASSEVTGGGYGYTF. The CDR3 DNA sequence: TGTGCCAGCAGTGAAGTTACAGGGGGCGGCTATGGCTACACCTTC.

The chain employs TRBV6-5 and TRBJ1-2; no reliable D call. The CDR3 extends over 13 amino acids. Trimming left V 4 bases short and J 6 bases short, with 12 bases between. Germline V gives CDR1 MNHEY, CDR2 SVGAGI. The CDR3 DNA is TGTGCCAGCAGTTCGTCGACTTGGGATGGCTACACCTTC. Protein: CASSSSTWDGYTF.

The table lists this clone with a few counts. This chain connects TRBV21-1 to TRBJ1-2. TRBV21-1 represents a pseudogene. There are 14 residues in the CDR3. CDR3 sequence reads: CASSNRGGRNGYTF. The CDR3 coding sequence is TGTGCCAGCAGCAACCGGGGGGGCCGGAATGGCTACACCTTC.

CDR3: CASSYLDGTGGTEAFF. CDR3 nucleotide sequence: TGTGCCAGCAGTTACCTAGACGGGACAGGGGGAACTGAAGCTTTCTTT. The V call is TRBV6-5, the J call TRBJ1-1; TRBD1 aligns across 11 bases. The germline V gene has CDR1 MNHEY and CDR2 SVGAGI. This CDR3 has 16 residues. V lost 2 bases and J lost 5; bases outside the gene matches: 7.

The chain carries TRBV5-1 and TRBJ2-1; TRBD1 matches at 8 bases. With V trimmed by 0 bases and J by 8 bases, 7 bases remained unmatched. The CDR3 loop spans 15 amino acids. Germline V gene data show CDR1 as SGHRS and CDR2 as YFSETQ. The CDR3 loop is CASSLALGTGDEQFF. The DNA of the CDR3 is TGCGCCAGCAGCTTGGCCCTCGGGACAGGCGATGAGCAGTTCTTC.

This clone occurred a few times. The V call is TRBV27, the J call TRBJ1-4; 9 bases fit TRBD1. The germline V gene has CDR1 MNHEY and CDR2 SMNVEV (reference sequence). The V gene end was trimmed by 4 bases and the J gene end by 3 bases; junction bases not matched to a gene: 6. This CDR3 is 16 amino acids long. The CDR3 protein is CASSWDRATSNEKLFF. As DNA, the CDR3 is TGTGCCAGCAGTTGGGACAGGGCAACGTCTAATGAAAAACTGTTTTTT. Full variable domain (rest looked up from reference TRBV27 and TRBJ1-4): EAQVTQNPRYLITVTGKKLTVTCSQNMNHEYMSWYRQDPGLGLRQIYYSMNVEVTDKGDVPEGYKVSRKEKRNFPLILESPSPNQTSLYFCASSWDRATSNEKLFFGSGTQLSVL.

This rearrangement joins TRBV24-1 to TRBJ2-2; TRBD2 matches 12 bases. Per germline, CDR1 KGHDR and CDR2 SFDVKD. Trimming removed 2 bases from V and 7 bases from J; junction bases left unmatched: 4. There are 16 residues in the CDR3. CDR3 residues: CATSDWTSGKGGELFF. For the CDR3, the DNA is TGTGCCACCAGTGATTGGACTAGCGGGAAAGGCGGGGAGCTGTTTTTT.

Here the CDR3 DNA reads TGCGCCAGCAGTTTAGCGGGAGGGCCGGGAAATGAGCAGTTCTTC. Translated, it gives CASSLAGGPGNEQFF. The chain carries TRBV10-2 and TRBJ2-1; 11 bases fit TRBD2. The V segment lost 5 bases and the J segment 7 bases; nucleotides outside the gene matches: 7. The CDR3 is 15 amino acids. The V gene's germline CDR1 is WSHSY and CDR2 SAAADI.